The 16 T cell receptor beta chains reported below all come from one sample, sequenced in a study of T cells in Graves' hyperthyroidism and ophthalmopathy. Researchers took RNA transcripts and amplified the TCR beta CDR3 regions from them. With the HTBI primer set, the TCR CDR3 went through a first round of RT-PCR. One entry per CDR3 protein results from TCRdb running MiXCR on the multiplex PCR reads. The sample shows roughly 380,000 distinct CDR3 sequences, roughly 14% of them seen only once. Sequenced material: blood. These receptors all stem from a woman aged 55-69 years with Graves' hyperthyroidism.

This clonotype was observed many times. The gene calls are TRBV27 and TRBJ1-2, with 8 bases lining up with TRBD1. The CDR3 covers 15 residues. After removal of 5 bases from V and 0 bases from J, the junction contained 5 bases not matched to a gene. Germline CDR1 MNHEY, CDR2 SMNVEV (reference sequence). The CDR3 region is CASSIGQGANYGYTF. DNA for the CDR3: TGTGCCAGCAGTATTGGACAGGGTGCTAACTATGGCTACACCTTC.

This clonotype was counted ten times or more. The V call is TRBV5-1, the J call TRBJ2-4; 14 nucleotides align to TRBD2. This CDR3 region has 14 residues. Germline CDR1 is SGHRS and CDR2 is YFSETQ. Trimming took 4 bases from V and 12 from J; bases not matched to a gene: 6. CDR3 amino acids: CASSPGLAGGTQYF. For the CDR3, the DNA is TGCGCCAGCAGCCCCGGACTAGCGGGAGGAACTCAGTACTTC.

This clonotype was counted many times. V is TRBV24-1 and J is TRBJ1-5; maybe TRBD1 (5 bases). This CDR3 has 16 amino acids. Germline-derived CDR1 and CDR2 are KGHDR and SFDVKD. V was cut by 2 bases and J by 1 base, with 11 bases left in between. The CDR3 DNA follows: TGTGCCACCAGTGATTCCAGGGCGGGGAGCAATCAGCCCCAGCATTTT. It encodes CATSDSRAGSNQPQHF.

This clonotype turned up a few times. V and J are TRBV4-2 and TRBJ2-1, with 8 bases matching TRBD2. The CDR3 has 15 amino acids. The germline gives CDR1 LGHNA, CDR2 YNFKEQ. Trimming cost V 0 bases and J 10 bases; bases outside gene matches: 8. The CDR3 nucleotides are TGTGCCAGCAGCCAAGATCGGATAGCGGGATGGGAGCAGTTCTTC. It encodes CASSQDRIAGWEQFF.

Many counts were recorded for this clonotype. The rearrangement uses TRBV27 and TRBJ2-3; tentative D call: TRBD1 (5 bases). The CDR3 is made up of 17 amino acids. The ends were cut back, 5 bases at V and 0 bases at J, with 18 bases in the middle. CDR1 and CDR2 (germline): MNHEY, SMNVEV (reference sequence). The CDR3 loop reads CASSHGLGVPSTDTQYF. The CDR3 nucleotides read TGTGCCAGCAGTCATGGCCTAGGGGTCCCTAGCACAGATACGCAGTATTTT.

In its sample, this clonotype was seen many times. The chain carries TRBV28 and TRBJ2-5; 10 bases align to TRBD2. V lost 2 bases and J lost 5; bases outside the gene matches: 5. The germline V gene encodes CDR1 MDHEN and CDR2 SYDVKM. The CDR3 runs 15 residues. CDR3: CASSLRSGRAETQYF. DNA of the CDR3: TGTGCCAGCAGTTTACGGAGCGGGAGGGCGGAGACCCAGTACTTC.

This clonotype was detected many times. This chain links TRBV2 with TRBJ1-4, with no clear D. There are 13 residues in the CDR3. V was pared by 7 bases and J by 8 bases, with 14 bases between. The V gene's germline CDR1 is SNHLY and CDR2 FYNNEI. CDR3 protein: CASIFQAGEKLFF. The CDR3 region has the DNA TGTGCCAGCATTTTTCAGGCCGGGGAAAAACTGTTTTTT.

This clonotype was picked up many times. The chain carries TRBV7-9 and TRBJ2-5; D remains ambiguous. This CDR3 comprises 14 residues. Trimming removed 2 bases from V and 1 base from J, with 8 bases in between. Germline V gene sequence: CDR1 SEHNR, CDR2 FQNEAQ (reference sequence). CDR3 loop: CASSLRSGQETQYF. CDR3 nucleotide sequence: TGTGCCAGCAGCTTAAGGAGTGGCCAAGAGACCCAGTACTTC.

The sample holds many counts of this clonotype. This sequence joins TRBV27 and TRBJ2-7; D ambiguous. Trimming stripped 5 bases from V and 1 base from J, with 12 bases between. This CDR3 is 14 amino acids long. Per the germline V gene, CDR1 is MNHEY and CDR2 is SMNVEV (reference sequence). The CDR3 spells CASSPQEFSYEQYF. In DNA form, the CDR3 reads TGTGCCAGCAGTCCCCAGGAGTTTTCCTACGAGCAGTACTTC.

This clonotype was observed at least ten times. The CDR3 reads CASSILGGYNEQFF. The CDR3 DNA sequence: TGTGCCAGCAGTATACTTGGGGGATACAATGAGCAGTTCTTC. This sequence joins TRBV27 and TRBJ2-1; D assignment may be TRBD1 or TRBD2 (5 bases each). The germline V gene has CDR1 MNHEY and CDR2 SMNVEV (reference sequence). V gave up 5 bases and J gave up 4 bases, with 12 bases separating them. The CDR3 has 14 residues.

CDR3 sequence: CASSWTGGGNTEAFF. DNA of the CDR3: TGTGCCAGCAGTTGGACAGGGGGCGGGAACACTGAAGCTTTCTTT. The rearrangement joins TRBV6-5 to TRBJ1-1, with 11 bases aligning to TRBD1. Trimming took 4 bases from V and 1 from J; bases not matched to a gene: 2. The CDR3 consists of 15 residues. Germline V CDR1 and CDR2: MNHEY, SVGAGI.

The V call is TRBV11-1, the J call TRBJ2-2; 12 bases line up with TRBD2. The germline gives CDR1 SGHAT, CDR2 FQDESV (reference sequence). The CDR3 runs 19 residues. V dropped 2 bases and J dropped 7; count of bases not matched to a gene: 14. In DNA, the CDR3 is TGTGCCAGCAGCTTACTAGCGGGAGGGCCTGTTTGGACTGTCGGGGAGCTGTTTTTT. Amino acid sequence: CASSLLAGGPVWTVGELFF.

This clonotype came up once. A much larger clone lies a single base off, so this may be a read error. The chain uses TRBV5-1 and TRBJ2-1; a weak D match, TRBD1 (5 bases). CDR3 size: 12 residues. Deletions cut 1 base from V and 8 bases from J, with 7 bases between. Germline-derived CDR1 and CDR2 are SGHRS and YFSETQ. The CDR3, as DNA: TGCGCCAGCAGCTTGAAAGGGGATGAGCAGTTCTTC. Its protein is CASSLKGDEQFF.

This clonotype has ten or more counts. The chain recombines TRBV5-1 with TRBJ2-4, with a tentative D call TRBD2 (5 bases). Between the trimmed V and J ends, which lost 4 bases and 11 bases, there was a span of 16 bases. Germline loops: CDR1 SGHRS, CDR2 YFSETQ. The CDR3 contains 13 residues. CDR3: CASSVDEVSVQYF. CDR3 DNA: TGCGCCAGCAGCGTAGACGAGGTTAGCGTTCAGTACTTC.

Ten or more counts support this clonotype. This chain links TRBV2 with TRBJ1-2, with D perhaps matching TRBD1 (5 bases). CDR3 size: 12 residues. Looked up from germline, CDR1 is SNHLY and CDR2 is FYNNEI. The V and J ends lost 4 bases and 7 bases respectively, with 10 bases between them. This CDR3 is CASSVRGSGYTF. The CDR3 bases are TGTGCCAGCAGTGTAAGGGGCAGTGGCTACACCTTC. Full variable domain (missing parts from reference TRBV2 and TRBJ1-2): EPEVTQTPSHQVTQMGQEVILRCVPISNHLYFYWYRQILGQKVEFLVSFYNNEISEKSEIFDDQFSVERPDGSNFTLKIRSTKLEDSAMYFCASSVRGSGYTFGSGTRLTVV.

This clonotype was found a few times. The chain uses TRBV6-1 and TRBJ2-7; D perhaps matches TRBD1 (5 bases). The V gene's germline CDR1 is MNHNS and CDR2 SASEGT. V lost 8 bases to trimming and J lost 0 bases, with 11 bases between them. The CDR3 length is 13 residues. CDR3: CASRGHSSYEQYF. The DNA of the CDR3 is TGTGCCAGCCGTGGACACAGCTCCTACGAGCAGTACTTC.